These T cell receptor beta chains were read from a single sample in a study of shared clonotypes between healthy human individuals. Method: immunoSEQ multiplex PCR; TCRdb's copy keeps in-frame clones and lacks some. Of roughly 490,000 clones in the sample, about 82% were seen once. The sequencing input was PBMCs. These receptor sequences come from a middle-aged woman in good health. Some clones in this sample may be carry-over from other donors' samples. CDR3s include the opening cysteine and the closing phenylalanine or tryptophan. D genes are given only for firm matches. The size entry is marked missing in some rows and otherwise reads once, few, many or a size class.

>TRBV19|TRBJ2-4|-|-
CASSIDFRARNIQYF
TGTGCCAGTAGTATAGATTTCAGGGCCCGAAACATTCAGTACTTC
>TRBV16|TRBJ2-7|-|-
CASSQLAGPRGEQYF
TGTGCCAGCAGCCAATTGGCGGGCCCCCGGGGGGAGCAGTACTTC
>TRBV18|TRBJ2-7|-|TRBD2
CASSPGTSGYEQYF
TGTGCCAGCTCACCCGGGACTAGCGGCTACGAGCAGTACTTC
>TRBV27|TRBJ2-5|-|TRBD2
CASSAFPGLAGEETQYF
TGTGCCAGCAGTGCATTCCCGGGACTAGCGGGAGAGGAGACCCAGTACTTC
>TRBV11-1|TRBJ1-5|-|-
CASSSGSNQPQHF
TGTGCCAGCAGCTCAGGCAGCAATCAGCCCCAGCATTTT
>TRBV27|TRBJ2-1|-|TRBD1
CASSLWDRGGEQFF
TGTGCCAGCAGTCTATGGGACAGGGGCGGTGAGCAGTTCTTC
>TRBV11-3|TRBJ2-3|-|-
CASSLKGIGTDTQYF
TGTGCCAGCAGCTTAAAAGGGATTGGCACAGATACGCAGTATTTT
>TRBV28|TRBJ1-4|-|-
CATRMGTENEKLFF
TGTGCTACCCGCATGGGGACTGAAAATGAAAAACTGTTTTTT
>TRBV21-1|TRBJ2-3|-|-
CATPLANTDTQYF
TGTGCCACCCCACTAGCGAACACAGATACGCAGTATTTT
>TRBV5-8|TRBJ2-1|-|-
CASSWGANEQFF
TGTGCCAGCAGCTGGGGGGCTAATGAGCAGTTCTTC
>TRBV18|TRBJ2-1|-|-
CASSPLARASHIIRQFF
TGTGCCAGCTCACCCCTGGCCCGGGCGAGCCATATTATTCGGCAGTTCTTC
>TRBV7-9|TRBJ1-3|-|-
CASSSDLYSGNTIYF
TGTGCCAGCAGTTCAGATCTGTACTCTGGAAACACCATATATTTT
>TRBV7-2|TRBJ2-3|once|TRBD2
CASSSGLAASTDTQYF
TGTGCCAGCAGCTCGGGACTAGCGGCAAGCACAGATACGCAGTATTTT
>TRBV11-2|TRBJ2-5|-|TRBD1
CASSQGQGGQTQYF
TGTGCCAGCAGCCAAGGACAGGGGGGCCAGACCCAGTACTTC
>TRBV9|TRBJ1-3|-|-
CASSVPGAGNTIYF
TGTGCCAGCAGCGTACCGGGTGCTGGAAACACCATATATTTT
>TRBV5-6|TRBJ2-7|-|TRBD1
CAGSTPGQGNYEQYF
TGTGCCGGCAGCACACCGGGACAGGGAAACTACGAGCAGTACTTC
>TRBV9|TRBJ2-3|few|-
CASSVGPGLRTDTQYF
TGTGCCAGCAGCGTAGGCCCGGGGCTGAGGACAGATACGCAGTATTTT
>TRBV27|TRBJ1-4|-|TRBD1
CASSSLGTATNEKLFF
TGTGCCAGCAGTTCCCTCGGGACAGCAACTAATGAAAAACTGTTTTTT
>TRBV20-1|TRBJ1-1|few|-
CRGLGGTEAFF
TGCAGGGGTCTGGGAGGCACTGAAGCTTTCTTT
>TRBV5-6|TRBJ2-6|once|TRBD2
CASSLDPGGANVLAF
TGTGCCAGCAGCTTGGACCCCGGGGGGGCCAACGTCCTGGCTTTC
>TRBV5-6|TRBJ2-7|-|TRBD2
CASSLSASGPRSYEQYF
TGTGCCAGCAGCTTGTCGGCTAGCGGGCCACGCTCCTACGAGCAGTACTTC
>TRBV19|TRBJ2-7|-|-
CASSRTASSYEQYF
TGTGCCAGTAGCCGGACGGCTAGCTCCTACGAGCAGTACTTC
>TRBV9|TRBJ2-3|-|TRBD2
CASSVPSGNTQYF
TGTGCCAGCAGCGTACCTAGCGGGAATACGCAGTATTTT
>TRBV7-9|TRBJ2-2|-|TRBD2
CASSFGLAANTGELFF
TGTGCCAGCAGCTTCGGACTAGCGGCGAACACCGGGGAGCTGTTTTTT
>TRBV28|TRBJ2-4|-|TRBD2
CASSGTRSGAKNIQYF
TGTGCCAGCAGTGGGACTAGGTCCGGAGCCAAAAACATTCAGTACTTC
>TRBV6-4|TRBJ2-7|many|-
CASSVADLVSHEQYF
TGTGCCAGCAGTGTCGCAGATTTAGTCTCCCACGAGCAGTACTTC
>TRBV2|TRBJ1-1|-|-
CASSVYRSGEAFF
TGTGCCAGCAGTGTTTACAGGTCGGGTGAAGCTTTCTTT
>TRBV10-3|TRBJ2-7|once|TRBD1
CAISRDRGREEQYF
TGTGCCATCAGCAGGGACAGGGGGCGCGAAGAGCAGTACTTC
>TRBV18|TRBJ2-5|-|TRBD1
CASSPLDRGETQYF
TGTGCCAGCTCACCACTGGACAGGGGAGAGACCCAGTACTTC
>TRBV6-1|TRBJ2-1|-|TRBD2
CASSESGRVYNEQFF
TGTGCCAGCAGTGAAAGCGGGAGGGTCTACAATGAGCAGTTCTTC
>TRBV6-1|TRBJ2-7|-|-
CASSEVSREYF
TGTGCCAGCAGTGAAGTCAGTAGGGAGTACTTC
>TRBV4-1|TRBJ2-7|-|-
CASSHAVLLYEQYF
TGCGCCAGCAGCCATGCAGTCTTACTCTACGAGCAGTACTTC
>TRBV6-4|TRBJ2-1|-|TRBD2
CASSDSVAGGDEQFF
TGTGCCAGCAGTGACTCGGTAGCGGGAGGGGATGAGCAGTTCTTC
>TRBV28|TRBJ1-5|-|-
CASSFWVQPQHF
TGTGCCAGCAGTTTTTGGGTGCAGCCCCAGCATTTT
>TRBV27|TRBJ2-5|-|-
CASSPPRPETQYF
TGTGCCAGCAGCCCCCCCCGGCCCGAGACCCAGTACTTC
>TRBV10-3|TRBJ1-5|-|-
CAISGASGRALTDTQHF
TGTGCCATCAGTGGAGCTAGCGGGAGGGCCCTCACAGATACGCAGCATTTT
>TRBV30|TRBJ1-4|-|-
CAWSSRGYEKLFF
TGTGCCTGGAGTTCCAGGGGATACGAAAAACTGTTTTTT
>TRBV5-4|TRBJ2-1|many|TRBD1
CASSILGQGAVSYNEQFF
TGTGCCAGCAGCATCCTGGGACAGGGGGCAGTCTCCTACAATGAGCAGTTCTTC
>TRBV28|TRBJ2-7|once|TRBD1
CASSTHRGYEQYF
TGTGCCAGCAGTACCCACAGGGGATACGAGCAGTACTTC
>TRBV7-2|TRBJ1-3|-|TRBD1
CASSLARTGVGNTIYF
TGTGCCAGCAGCTTAGCCAGGACAGGGGTAGGAAACACCATATATTTT
>TRBV30|TRBJ1-6|-|-
CAWAEGENSPLHF
TGTGCCTGGGCGGAAGGGGAGAATTCACCCCTCCACTTT
>TRBV28|TRBJ1-2|-|TRBD1
CASSSPQGAGYGYTF
TGTGCCAGCAGTTCCCCTCAGGGGGCTGGCTATGGCTACACCTTC
>TRBV6-6|TRBJ1-2|-|-
CASSYTGNYGYTF
TGTGCCAGCAGTTACACAGGAAACTATGGCTACACCTTC
>TRBV5-1|TRBJ2-2|many|-
CASSLGHTNTGELFF
TGCGCCAGCAGCCTGGGACACACGAACACCGGGGAGCTGTTTTTT